The 2 T cell receptor beta chains listed next were all sequenced from one sample in a study of spatial heterogeneity in lung cancer. Each CDR3 protein gets one entry after TCRdb re-called the 5' RACE reads with MiXCR. The data contain approximately 5,400 distinct CDR3 sequences, 34% of them seen just once; the ten biggest clones take up 3.5%. Time point meaning: sample taken at primary tumor resection. Tumor, nontumor lung or frozen PBMC supplied whole RNA that was sequenced unsorted. The starting material was PBMCs, obtained at surgery. The receptors here all came from a female donor with early-stage non-small cell lung cancer.

Worth noting for this clonotype: Because this beta chain is a stray read in a library intended to capture alpha chains, its abundance should not be given much weight. The genes are TRBV5-1 and TRBJ2-3; D is perhaps TRBD2 (6 bases). CDR1 and CDR2 from the germline V gene are SGHRS and YFSETQ. The ends were cut back, 5 bases at V and 2 bases at J, with 12 bases in the middle. This CDR3 has 14 residues. The CDR3 nucleotides are TGCGCCAGCAGGTGGGACTCATACACAGATACGCAGTATTTT. Translated: CASRWDSYTDTQYF.

As to this clonotype: With the library built for alpha chains, this beta chain is off target and its frequency is not meaningful. The rearrangement uses TRBV2 and TRBJ2-7, with D unclear. V was clipped by 5 bases and J by 1 base, with 3 bases between them. Germline-derived CDR1 and CDR2 are SNHLY and FYNNEI. This CDR3 has 11 amino acids. CDR3: CASSRSYEQYF. The DNA for the CDR3 is TGTGCCAGCAGTCGATCCTACGAGCAGTACTTC.